This TCR beta chain comes out of a study of CD8+ T cells in alopecia areata. Stated treatment: oral pan-JAK inhibitor, 5-10 mg twice daily. Peripheral blood samples and lesional scalp punch biopsies were obtained from alopecia areata patients. Worth noting for this clone: Its antigen is not identified.

Study results and caveats: It was observed that many expanded lesional clones persisted in scalp and blood during tofacitinib. Higher clonality than in normal scalp was seen in lesional scalp, especially alopecia totalis/universalis. It was less clear whether patients shared TCRs than it was in mice, possibly because of HLA.

Following RNA extraction, reverse transcription yielded cDNA that acted as the sequencing template. The protocol was immunoSEQ multiplex PCR, while the TCRdb copy is restricted to in-frame clones and leaves out a portion. The sample has 150,000 to 250,000 clones; around 56% are singletons. The CDR3 is 14 residues long. The V and J ends lost 6 bases and 2 bases, in that order; junction bases with no gene match: 7. Germline values: CDR1 KGHSH, CDR2 LQKENI. This receptor was identified in a human donor with alopecia areata. The material sequenced was CD4+ T cells sorted from blood, taken at week 4, from a patient treated with tofacitinib. The V and J genes are TRBV18 and TRBJ2-7, with 7 bases that match TRBD2. This CDR3 reads CASSTPGRAYEQYF. CDR3 bases: TGTGCCAGCTCGACCCCAGGGAGGGCCTACGAGCAGTACTTC.